The 21 T cell receptor beta chains listed next were all sequenced from one sample in a study of CD8 T cells in Susac syndrome. Random-hexamer reverse transcription was applied to roughly 0.45 to 1 ug RNA. TCRdb re-called the immunoSEQ multiplex PCR reads with MiXCR, one entry per CDR3 protein. The table includes about 100,000 distinct CDR3 sequences, roughly 93% detected once. Specimen: CD8+ T cells from PBMCs. These receptors originate from a human donor in good health.

This CDR3 reads CASSQWGTGLTYEQYF. The CDR3 DNA sequence: TGTGCCAGCAGCCAATGGGGGACAGGGCTAACCTACGAGCAGTACTTC. The chain employs TRBV14 and TRBJ2-7, with 9 bases identical to TRBD1. The germline V gene has CDR1 SGHDN and CDR2 FVKESK. The CDR3 sequence is 16 residues long. The trim removed 2 bases at V and 2 bases at J, leaving 7 bases unmatched.

This clonotype is a singleton in its sample. As DNA, the CDR3 is TGTGCCAGCAGTTACTCGGATTCGGTCTCAAATGAGCAGTTCTTC. Translating it yields CASSYSDSVSNEQFF. V usage is TRBV6-5 and J usage is TRBJ2-1; D remains ambiguous. The V gene's germline CDR1 is MNHEY and CDR2 SVGAGI. V was pared by 0 bases and J by 7 bases, with 13 bases between. The CDR3 covers 15 residues.

The chain is built from TRBV11-2 and TRBJ2-2; the match to TRBD1 covers 10 bases. Germline V gene sequence: CDR1 SGHAT, CDR2 FQNNGV. With V trimmed by 1 base and J by 4 bases, 6 bases remained unmatched. The CDR3 consists of 17 residues. The DNA of the CDR3 is TGTGCCAGCAGCTTAGGGGGACAGGGGCGCGTCACCGGGGAGCTGTTTTTT. Translation gives CASSLGGQGRVTGELFF.

This chain connects TRBV6-1 to TRBJ2-3; D is uncertain. Germline loops: CDR1 MNHNS, CDR2 SASEGT. Trimming removed 4 bases from V and 6 bases from J, with 2 bases in between. This CDR3 is 10 amino acids long. Here the CDR3 DNA reads TGTGCCAGCAGTGTCGATACGCAGTATTTT. Amino acids: CASSVDTQYF.

CDR3: CSAKDRSTDTQYF. As DNA, the CDR3 is TGCAGTGCTAAGGACAGGAGCACAGATACGCAGTATTTT. The chain links TRBV20-1 to TRBJ2-3, with 7 bases aligning to TRBD1. Per germline, CDR1 DFQATT and CDR2 SNEGSKA (reference sequence). Trimming cost V 4 bases and J 0 bases; bases outside gene matches: 1. CDR3 length equals 13 residues.

V gene TRBV7-9 combines with J gene TRBJ1-2, with a possible D match to TRBD1 (6 bases). The length of the CDR3 is 13 residues. The V end lost 7 bases, the J end lost 3 bases, and 12 bases lay between the germline ends. The germline CDR1 and CDR2 sequences are SEHNR and FQNEAQ (reference sequence). CDR3 DNA: TGTGCCAGCATCCGGAGGGGGGACTATGGCTACACCTTC. Translated, it gives CASIRRGDYGYTF.

The V gene is TRBV4-2, the J gene TRBJ2-3; TRBD2 agrees at 10 bases. The germline V gene encodes CDR1 LGHNA and CDR2 YNFKEQ. The V gene end was trimmed by 1 base and the J gene end by 1 base; junction bases not matched to a gene: 8. CDR3 length equals 18 residues. The CDR3 nucleotides read TGTGCCAGCAGCCAAGGGTCTGAGGGGACTAGCGGCACAGATACGCAGTATTTT. This sequence encodes CASSQGSEGTSGTDTQYF.

V gene TRBV7-2 combines with J gene TRBJ2-7; maybe TRBD2 (6 bases). The CDR3 has 15 residues. The V gene's germline CDR1 is SGHTA and CDR2 FQGNSA. The V gene lost 4 bases and the J gene lost 3 bases, with 16 bases spanning the gap. CDR3 amino acids: CASSSTRGNHYEQYF. CDR3 nucleotide sequence: TGTGCCAGCAGCTCGACTCGGGGGAACCACTACGAGCAGTACTTC. Full variable domain (missing parts from reference TRBV7-2 and TRBJ2-7): GAGVSQSPSNKVTEKGKDVELRCDPISGHTALYWYRQSLGQGLEFLIYFQGNSAPDKSGLPSDRFSAERTGGSVSTLTIQRTQQEDSAVYLCASSSTRGNHYEQYFGPGTRLTVT.

This chain links TRBV13 with TRBJ2-1; D gene ambiguous. V lost 6 bases and J 5 bases, leaving 11 bases between the germline ends. CDR3 length equals 13 residues. Per germline, CDR1 PRHDT and CDR2 FYEKMQ (reference sequence). The CDR3 bases are TGTGCCAGCAGGTTCGGTACCGACAATGAGCAGTTCTTC. This translates into CASRFGTDNEQFF. The full variable domain, in which reference TRBV13 and TRBJ2-1 provide the parts outside the CDR3, is AAGVIQSPRHLIKEKRETATLKCYPIPRHDTVYWYQQGPGQDPQFLISFYEKMQSDKGSIPDRFSAQQFSDYHSELNMSSLELGDSALYFCASRFGTDNEQFFGPGTRLTVL.

The genes are TRBV6-9 and TRBJ2-7; D may match TRBD1 or TRBD2 (6 bases each). Germline assignment: CDR1 MNHGY and CDR2 SVAAGI. The CDR3 consists of 14 residues. The V gene lost 2 bases and the J gene lost 6 bases, with 14 bases spanning the gap. CDR3: CASSYKRRGREQYF. The CDR3 DNA reads as TGTGCCAGCAGTTATAAGAGACGGGGGCGCGAGCAGTACTTC.

The chain is built from TRBV7-3 and TRBJ2-3, with no clear D. Trimming took off 1 base at V and 1 base at J, with 3 bases between the two ends. The V gene's germline CDR1 is SGHTA and CDR2 FQGTGA. CDR3 length equals 13 residues. CDR3 amino acids: CASSLKGTDTQYF. In nucleotides, the CDR3 is TGTGCCAGCAGCTTAAAGGGCACAGATACGCAGTATTTT.

The chain combines TRBV20-1 with TRBJ2-1; the match to TRBD1 covers 9 bases. The CDR3 is 14 amino acids. With 3 bases clipped from V and 7 bases from J, the junction kept 7 bases outside the gene matches. Germline loops: CDR1 DFQATT, CDR2 SNEGSKA (reference sequence). The CDR3 sequence is CSARHRGLWNEQFF. The CDR3 bases are TGCAGTGCTAGGCACAGGGGGCTATGGAATGAGCAGTTCTTC.

V usage is TRBV11-2 and J usage is TRBJ2-3; D is unclear. The CDR3 covers 17 residues. Germline V lookup: CDR1 SGHAT, CDR2 FQNNGV. V dropped 0 bases and J dropped 4 bases, with 17 bases sitting between them. The CDR3 DNA is TGTGCCAGCAGCTTAGATCAGTTGGGAAGGGTTGCAGATACGCAGTATTTT. It specifies CASSLDQLGRVADTQYF. Full variable domain (remainder filled in from reference TRBV11-2 and TRBJ2-3): EAGVAQSPRYKIIEKRQSVAFWCNPISGHATLYWYQQILGQGPKLLIQFQNNGVVDDSQLPKDRFSAERLKGVDSTLKIQPAKLEDSAVYLCASSLDQLGRVADTQYFGPGTRLTVL.

Only a few counts were recorded for this clonotype. The J gene is TRBJ1-3, the V gene TRBV6-5; 7 bases line up with TRBD1. Trimming cost V 4 bases and J 2 bases; bases outside gene matches: 2. CDR3 length: 14 residues. Germline V gene sequence: CDR1 MNHEY, CDR2 SVGAGI. As DNA, the CDR3 is TGTGCCAGCAGTTCAGGGGGTCCTGGAAACACCATATATTTT. This sequence encodes CASSSGGPGNTIYF.

J is TRBJ2-5 and V is TRBV5-1; D possibly uses TRBD1 or TRBD2 (6 bases each). CDR1 and CDR2 from the germline V gene are SGHRS and YFSETQ. V was trimmed by 3 bases and J by 2 bases, leaving 11 bases between them. The CDR3 spans 14 residues. In nucleotides, the CDR3 is TGCGCCAGCAGCTATGGGGGGCAGCAAGAGACCCAGTACTTC. Encoded protein: CASSYGGQQETQYF.

This sequence joins TRBV30 and TRBJ2-7, with unresolved D. CDR3 length: 14 amino acids. Germline V gene data show CDR1 as GTSNPN and CDR2 as SVGIG (reference sequence). V lost 2 bases to trimming and J lost 5 bases, with 16 bases between them. The CDR3 reads CAWSYQALVDEQYF. The CDR3 DNA reads as TGTGCCTGGAGTTATCAGGCCCTTGTGGACGAGCAGTACTTC.

The V gene is TRBV7-9, the J gene TRBJ2-5, with a tentative D call TRBD1 (5 bases). Germline loops: CDR1 SEHNR, CDR2 FQNEAQ (reference sequence). The CDR3 covers 15 residues. V was cut by 1 base and J by 2 bases, with 11 bases left in between. CDR3 DNA: TGTGCCAGCAGCTTAGTTCGACAGTTGCAAGAGACCCAGTACTTC. Residues: CASSLVRQLQETQYF.

The rearrangement uses TRBV10-1 and TRBJ1-6; D is ambiguous. The germline CDR1 and CDR2 sequences are WNHNN and SYGVQD (reference sequence). V lost 4 bases to trimming and J lost 0 bases, with 7 bases between them. CDR3 length: 15 amino acids. The CDR3 here is CASSGAISYNSPLHF. CDR3 bases: TGCGCCAGCAGTGGGGCGATCTCCTATAATTCACCCCTCCACTTT.

A word on this clonotype: One junction end disagrees with the germline gene, perhaps due to a read error. The chain recombines TRBV19 with TRBJ1-1, with a possible D match to TRBD1 (5 bases). CDR1 is LNHDA, CDR2 SQIVND, per germline (reference sequence). The CDR3 runs to 11 residues. The CDR3 bases are TGTGCCAGTAGTATTGGGACCACGCGGGAGTTT. Translation: CASSIGTTREF.

The CDR3 protein is CSARDREGTGVAGELFF. CDR3 nucleotide sequence: TGCAGTGCTAGAGACCGAGAAGGGACAGGGGTGGCCGGGGAGCTGTTTTTT. V and J are TRBV20-1 and TRBJ2-2, with 10 bases identical to TRBD1. The CDR3 length is 17 residues. The J segment lost 6 bases and the V segment lost 0 bases, leaving 10 bases of the junction unmatched. From germline, CDR1 is DFQATT and CDR2 SNEGSKA (reference sequence).

The chain recombines TRBV6-6 with TRBJ1-2; the D gene is possibly TRBD1 (6 bases). This CDR3 has 13 amino acids. V lost 6 bases, J lost 7 bases, and 15 bases lay in between. The germline V gene has CDR1 MNHNY and CDR2 SVGAGI (reference sequence). CDR3 sequence reads: CASSPGGGGGYTF. The CDR3 bases are TGTGCCAGCAGCCCCGGGGGGGGCGGTGGCTACACCTTC.